These 28 T cell receptor beta chains came from one sample sequenced in a study of blood T cells in healthy people across ages (dated by TCRdb to about 2015). The library was made by 5' RACE. These reads were obtained on an Illumina HiSeq 2500. The second PCR ran for about 6 to 12 cycles and used a J-beta primer mix along with a sample-barcoded 5' primer. In TCRdb, the public reads were trimmed at Q25 with fastp and aligned with MiXCR, with productive beta chains retained. Rows merge per CDR3 protein into single entries with the most common DNA and genes. This sample is represented by 600,000 to 800,000 distinct CDR3 sequences; roughly 21% of them were singletons. 3.5% to 4% of the sample belongs to the ten largest clones. Sequencing was carried out using blood. The receptor source for this set is a man aged 70 or older in good health.

This clonotype was detected a few times. This chain joins TRBV3-1 and TRBJ2-5; 11 positions agree with TRBD2. V shed 2 bases, J shed 0 bases, and the junction held 8 bases outside the gene matches. Germline CDR1 is LGHDT and CDR2 is YNNKEL (reference sequence). This CDR3 is built from 18 residues. CDR3: CASSQNPGTSGNQETQYF. CDR3 DNA: TGTGCCAGCAGCCAAAACCCAGGGACTAGCGGAAACCAAGAGACCCAGTACTTC.

The chain combines TRBV20-1 with TRBJ2-1; D not resolved. V was cut by 4 bases and J by 0 bases, with 10 bases left in between. The CDR3 has 14 residues. CDR1 DFQATT and CDR2 SNEGSKA come from the germline V gene (reference sequence). The CDR3 DNA follows: TGCAGTGCTATAGGTCAGAGCTCCTACAATGAGCAGTTCTTC. This translates into CSAIGQSSYNEQFF.

V usage is TRBV5-1 and J usage is TRBJ2-5, with a tentative D call TRBD1 (6 bases). Germline V gene sequence: CDR1 SGHRS, CDR2 YFSETQ. This CDR3 spans 14 amino acids. The V and J ends lost 3 bases and 4 bases respectively, with 13 bases between them. The CDR3 DNA reads TGCGCCAGCAGCTACCAACAGGGCCCAGAGACCCAGTACTTC. It is translated as CASSYQQGPETQYF.

The genes are TRBV6-2 or TRBV6-3 and TRBJ2-1; the match to TRBD1 covers 9 bases. The CDR3 is made up of 16 amino acids. CDR1 and CDR2 from the germline V gene are MNHEY and SVGEGT. V dropped 6 bases and J dropped 2; count of bases not matched to a gene: 8. CDR3 sequence (DNA): TGTGCCAGCAGATCGGACAGGGGTATTACCTACAATGAGCAGTTCTTC. Protein sequence: CASRSDRGITYNEQFF.

This clonotype has a handful of counts. The J gene is TRBJ2-5, the V gene TRBV25-1, with D unresolved. The better agreement between TRBJ2-1 and the DNA end casts doubt on the J call. The CDR3 runs 14 residues. Germline V gene sequence: CDR1 MGHDK, CDR2 SYGVNS. CDR3 residues: CASSVPPAYNEQFF. CDR3 bases: TGTGCCAGCAGTGTACCCCCAGCCTACAATGAGCAGTTCTTC.

The V call is TRBV28, the J call TRBJ2-5; D is perhaps TRBD2 (6 bases). The end of the DNA aligns better with TRBJ2-7, so the J call may be wrong. In germline, CDR1 is MDHEN, CDR2 SYDVKM. This CDR3 spans 14 amino acids. CDR3 DNA sequence: TGTGCCAGCACGCGTGGGGGGAATAACTACGAGCAGTACTTC. Its translation is CASTRGGNNYEQYF.

This rearrangement joins TRBV5-5 to TRBJ1-2; 9 nucleotides line up with TRBD1. The germline V gene encodes CDR1 SGHKS and CDR2 YYEKEE (reference sequence). V was clipped by 3 bases and J by 4 bases; unmatched bases: 7. The CDR3 runs 15 residues. CDR3 sequence reads: CASSWKDRGGYGYTF. CDR3 bases: TGTGCCAGCAGCTGGAAGGACAGGGGAGGCTATGGCTACACCTTC.

This clonotype has a handful of counts. The chain links TRBV7-2 to TRBJ1-6, with D possibly being TRBD1 (5 bases). CDR3 length: 13 residues. Germline CDR1 is SGHTA and CDR2 is FQGNSA. V shed 5 bases and J shed 11 bases, with 13 bases lying between them. Here the CDR3 reads CASSLTPGAPLHF. CDR3 DNA: TGTGCCAGCAGCCTAACACCGGGGGCACCCCTCCACTTT.

This clonotype showed up just a few times. The chain uses TRBV6-6 and TRBJ2-5; 7 bases are shared with TRBD2. CDR3 length equals 14 residues. V was pared by 6 bases and J by 2 bases, with 6 bases of the junction left unmatched. CDR1 is MNHNY and CDR2 is SVGAGI in the germline V gene (reference sequence). This chain's CDR3 is CASRTSAGQETQYF. The CDR3 coding sequence is TGTGCCAGCAGAACTAGCGCAGGTCAAGAGACCCAGTACTTC.

The V call is TRBV12-3 or TRBV12-4, the J call TRBJ2-7; TRBD1 matches at 7 bases. This CDR3 spans 15 amino acids. V lost 5 bases to trimming and J lost 6 bases; unmatched junction nucleotides: 13. DNA for the CDR3: TGTGCCAGCAGTAGGGACAGCGTGGGGACGTTCGAGCAGTACTTC. Translating gives CASSRDSVGTFEQYF.

This clonotype was seen more than once but under ten times. The CDR3 DNA sequence: TGTGCCAGCAGTCACAGTCGGCGACTTGGCAAAAACATTCAGTACTTC. Protein: CASSHSRRLGKNIQYF. The chain couples TRBV12-3 or TRBV12-4 to TRBJ2-4; D is unresolved. The CDR3 spans 16 residues. Trimming took 5 bases from V and 3 from J, leaving 17 bases between them.

The chain couples TRBV2 to TRBJ2-5; 8 positions agree with TRBD2. This CDR3 is 15 amino acids long. V gave up 7 bases and J gave up 1 base; unmatched junction bases: 8. From germline, CDR1 is SNHLY and CDR2 FYNNEI. CDR3 DNA: TGTGCCAGCACCGTAATGACTAGCGCCCAAGAGACCCAGTACTTC. Protein product: CASTVMTSAQETQYF.

This clonotype was seen only a few times. The CDR3 DNA reads TGTGCCAGCAGACCGGGACTAGCGGCGTGGGTGCAGTACTTC. Translation gives CASRPGLAAWVQYF. The chain uses TRBV7-2 and TRBJ2-7, with 11 bases fitting TRBD2. This CDR3 comprises 14 residues. The junction had 10 bases not matched to a gene; V was cut back by 6 bases and J by 9 bases. Per germline, CDR1 SGHTA and CDR2 FQGNSA.

Many counts were recorded for this clonotype. This rearrangement joins TRBV2 to TRBJ1-2, with D possibly TRBD1 on 5 matching bases. Trimming stripped 0 bases from V and 4 bases from J, with 18 bases between. The CDR3 contains 17 residues. Looked up from germline, CDR1 is SNHLY and CDR2 is FYNNEI. CDR3 bases: TGTGCCAGCAGTGAAGCGCTCGGGGGAGGGCCGGGCTATGGCTACACCTTC. This sequence encodes CASSEALGGGPGYGYTF.

In this sample, this clonotype turned up a few times. This chain links TRBV6-5 with TRBJ1-6; TRBD1 is a possible D gene (6 bases). The V and J ends lost 5 bases and 4 bases respectively, with 12 bases between them. Germline lookup yields CDR1 MNHEY and CDR2 SVGAGI. The CDR3 loop spans 15 amino acids. The CDR3 coding sequence is TGTGCCAGCAGTCCAGGGGCCCCGTATAATTCACCCCTCCACTTT. It codes for CASSPGAPYNSPLHF.

This clonotype was found a few times. The rearrangement uses TRBV27 and TRBJ2-5; D not resolved. V lost 5 bases and J 5 bases, leaving 15 bases between the germline ends. The germline CDR1 and CDR2 sequences are MNHEY and SMNVEV (reference sequence). The CDR3 is made up of 14 amino acids. The CDR3 DNA follows: TGTGCCAGCAGTCCCTCTACCGTCGTGGAGACCCAGTACTTC. It specifies CASSPSTVVETQYF.

J is TRBJ2-1 and V is TRBV28; D remains ambiguous. V was shortened by 5 bases and J by 5 bases, with 16 bases between the two germline ends. This CDR3 has 15 amino acids. Germline values: CDR1 MDHEN, CDR2 SYDVKM. Written as DNA, the CDR3 is TGTGCCAGCAGTCGGACCGTCGTTACCCACAATGAGCAGTTCTTC. It encodes CASSRTVVTHNEQFF.

This clonotype turned up a few times. This sequence joins TRBV5-1 and TRBJ1-2; D is perhaps TRBD1 (5 bases). This CDR3 has 16 amino acids. Trimming left V 1 base short and J 7 bases short, with 20 bases between. Germline lookup yields CDR1 SGHRS and CDR2 YFSETQ. CDR3 protein: CASSLRGVRVGGGYTF. CDR3 coding DNA: TGCGCCAGCAGCTTGAGAGGGGTCAGGGTCGGCGGTGGCTACACCTTC.

This clonotype showed up just a few times. The rearrangement links TRBV11-2 to TRBJ2-5, with TRBD2 as a possible D gene (6 bases). The ends were cut back, 0 bases at V and 7 bases at J, with 6 bases in the middle. CDR3 length: 12 amino acids. CDR1 is SGHAT and CDR2 is FQNNGV in the germline V gene. The CDR3 DNA reads as TGTGCCAGCAGCTTAGACGGGGGGACCCAGTACTTC. Translating gives CASSLDGGTQYF.

The genes are TRBV6-5 and TRBJ1-4; D is perhaps TRBD1 (5 bases). This CDR3 spans 12 amino acids. Germline V gene lookup returns CDR1 MNHEY and CDR2 SVGAGI. The V end was cut by 8 bases, the J end by 8 bases, with 12 bases between. CDR3 amino acids: CASGRVGEKLFF. In DNA form, the CDR3 reads TGTGCCAGCGGCAGGGTGGGGGAAAAACTGTTTTTT.

The chain uses TRBV6-5 and TRBJ2-3; TRBD2 aligns across 7 bases. The CDR3 is made up of 16 amino acids. After removal of 0 bases from V and 3 bases from J, the junction contained 6 bases not matched to a gene. Germline V gives CDR1 MNHEY, CDR2 SVGAGI. CDR3 nucleotide sequence: TGTGCCAGCAGTTACTCTGGAGCGGGAAAGACAGATACGCAGTATTTT. It is translated as CASSYSGAGKTDTQYF.

This chain joins TRBV6-2 or TRBV6-3 and TRBJ2-5; D is perhaps TRBD1 or TRBD2 (7 bases each). Near its end, the DNA agrees better with TRBJ2-7, so the J call may be wrong. The CDR3 covers 17 residues. Germline CDR1 reads MNHEY; CDR2 reads SVGEGT. The CDR3 sequence is CASSYRRPGGLTYEQYF. The CDR3 bases are TGTGCCAGCAGTTACCGTCGGCCAGGGGGACTAACCTACGAGCAGTACTTC.

This chain joins TRBV29-1 and TRBJ2-7, with D perhaps being TRBD1 or TRBD2 (5 bases each). V lost 6 bases, J lost 0 bases, and 9 bases lay in between. Germline lookup yields CDR1 SQVTM and CDR2 ANQGSEA. The CDR3 extends over 12 amino acids. CDR3 protein: CSVRDASYEQYF. The CDR3 region has the DNA TGCAGCGTGAGGGACGCCTCCTACGAGCAGTACTTC.

This chain joins TRBV7-9 and TRBJ2-5, with D hard to call. The end of the DNA is better explained by TRBJ2-1, so the J call may be wrong. The germline gives CDR1 SEHNR, CDR2 FQNEAQ (reference sequence). This CDR3 has 11 residues. CDR3 in amino acids: CASTMLNEQFF. CDR3 coding DNA: TGTGCCAGCACCATGTTGAATGAGCAGTTCTTC.

This rearrangement joins TRBV7-3 to TRBJ2-5, with 9 bases identical to TRBD2. Near its end, the DNA agrees better with TRBJ2-1, so the J call may be wrong. CDR1 SGHTA and CDR2 FQGTGA come from the germline V gene. This CDR3 region has 16 residues. DNA for the CDR3: TGTGCCAGCAGCTTATTTGGCGGGAGGGCCGGCGATGAGCAGTTCTTC. Amino acids: CASSLFGGRAGDEQFF.

This clonotype turned up a few times. The chain links TRBV6-1 to TRBJ2-7, with D hard to call. Deletions cut 2 bases from V and 3 bases from J, with 8 bases between. The CDR3 spans 13 residues. CDR1 is MNHNS and CDR2 is SASEGT in the germline V gene. In DNA, the CDR3 is TGTGCCAGCAGTGAACGGACCTTCTACGAGCAGTACTTC. It encodes CASSERTFYEQYF.

This clonotype was observed a handful of times. This chain connects TRBV28 to TRBJ2-3; 8 bases map to TRBD2. Germline V gene sequence: CDR1 MDHEN, CDR2 SYDVKM. This CDR3 is 16 amino acids long. V trimming: 3 bases; J trimming: 3 bases; junction bases outside the gene matches: 8. CDR3 sequence reads: CASSLLRLAPTDTQYF. The CDR3 nucleotides read TGTGCCAGCAGTTTGCTGAGACTAGCGCCTACAGATACGCAGTATTTT.

This rearrangement joins TRBV5-1 to TRBJ2-2, with D unresolved. Germline CDR1 SGHRS, CDR2 YFSETQ. V lost 1 base and J 5 bases, leaving 9 bases between the germline ends. CDR3 length equals 14 residues. CDR3 amino acids: CASSLTGVTGELFF. The CDR3 DNA follows: TGCGCCAGCAGCTTGACGGGTGTGACCGGGGAGCTGTTTTTT.